Listed below are T cell receptor beta chains from one sample, sequenced in a study of blood T cell repertoires in COVID-19. Only in-frame clones appear in the TCRdb table, and some are missing; sequencing was by immunoSEQ multiplex PCR. The sample shows about 66,000 clones, more than 70% of them seen only once. Sequenced material: peripheral blood. The origin of the receptors is a man over 45 with active COVID-19. The CDR3 runs from the conserved cysteine through the conserved F or W. D genes are given only for firm matches. The size entry is marked missing in some rows and otherwise reads once, few, many or a size class.

J gene	D gene	clone size	V gene	CDR3 protein	CDR3 DNA
TRBJ1-4	NA	once	TRBV5-4	CASSPGGGNSGEKLFF	TGTGCCAGCAGCCCGGGTGGGGGGAATAGTGGTGAAAAACTGTTTTTT
TRBJ1-6	TRBD1	NA	TRBV7-2	CASSYRTGQNSPLHF	TGTGCCAGCAGCTACCGGACAGGGCAGAATTCACCCCTCCACTTT
TRBJ2-5	NA	NA	TRBV2	CASSEAITAAGSETQYF	TGTGCCAGCAGTGAAGCCATTACGGCGGCGGGGTCGGAGACCCAGTACTTC
TRBJ2-1	TRBD2	NA	TRBV11-3	CASSPSGDYNEQFF	TGTGCCAGCAGCCCTAGCGGGGACTACAATGAGCAGTTCTTC
TRBJ2-1	NA	NA	TRBV18	CASSPQSDSVDEQFF	TGTGCCAGCTCACCCCAGAGCGATAGCGTCGATGAGCAGTTCTTC
TRBJ1-2	TRBD1	NA	TRBV7-9	CASSPERQGLGYGYTF	TGTGCCAGCAGCCCCGAACGACAGGGGTTGGGCTATGGCTACACCTTC
TRBJ1-6	NA	NA	TRBV3-1/TRBV3-2	CASSPGAGVTLHF	TGTGCCAGCAGCCCCGGAGCCGGGGTCACCCTCCACTTT
TRBJ2-2	TRBD1	NA	TRBV25-1	CASSQQGAGTGELFF	TGTGCCAGCAGCCAACAGGGGGCGGGCACCGGGGAGCTGTTTTTT
TRBJ1-6	NA	NA	TRBV18	CATVDGQNSPLHF	TGTGCCACCGTCGACGGACAGAATTCACCCCTCCACTTT
TRBJ2-3	NA	NA	TRBV11-3	CASSLGRGGNTDTQYF	TGTGCCAGCAGCTTAGGCCGAGGTGGAAACACAGATACGCAGTATTTT
TRBJ1-6	NA	NA	TRBV12-3/TRBV12-4	CATSRDGISPLHF	TGTGCCACCAGCAGGGATGGGATTTCACCCCTCCACTTT
TRBJ2-3	NA	NA	TRBV21-1	CASSKRDSSASTDTQYF	TGTGCCAGCAGCAAAAGGGACAGTTCAGCTAGCACAGATACGCAGTATTTT
TRBJ1-1	TRBD1	NA	TRBV2	CASSINRGPYEAFF	TGTGCCAGCAGCATAAACAGGGGACCCTATGAAGCTTTCTTT
TRBJ2-4	TRBD1	NA	TRBV3-1/TRBV3-2	CASSQGDRARDIQYF	TGTGCCAGCAGCCAAGGGGACAGGGCGCGGGACATTCAGTACTTC
TRBJ2-1	NA	NA	TRBV5-4	CASSLPPGINNEQFF	TGTGCCAGCAGCTTGCCCCCGGGGATTAACAATGAGCAGTTCTTC
TRBJ1-1	NA	NA	TRBV18	CASSPLVGENTEAFF	TGTGCCAGCTCACCTCTTGTGGGAGAGAACACTGAAGCTTTCTTT
TRBJ2-3	NA	NA	TRBV9	CASSGGGGTDTQYF	TGTGCCAGCAGCGGAGGGGGGGGAACAGATACGCAGTATTTT
TRBJ1-2	TRBD1	NA	TRBV25-1	CASSQTGGAYGYTF	TGTGCCAGCAGCCAAACAGGGGGCGCCTATGGCTACACCTTC
TRBJ2-1	TRBD1	NA	TRBV2	CARQGIQNEQFF	TGTGCCAGACAGGGGATACAGAATGAGCAGTTCTTC
TRBJ2-2	TRBD1	NA	TRBV9	CASSAGQGVTGELFF	TGTGCCAGCAGCGCGGGACAGGGGGTCACCGGGGAGCTGTTTTTT
TRBJ1-5	TRBD1	NA	TRBV7-9	CASSATGEQPQHF	TGTGCCAGCAGCGCGACAGGGGAGCAGCCCCAGCATTTT
TRBJ1-3	NA	NA	TRBV9	CASARVEGNTIYF	TGTGCCAGCGCCCGGGTGGAGGGAAACACCATATATTTT
TRBJ1-3	TRBD1	NA	TRBV5-1	CASSTSRGPGNTIYF	TGCGCCAGCAGCACAAGCAGGGGGCCGGGAAACACCATATATTTT
TRBJ1-6	TRBD1	NA	TRBV9	CASASRQGRDSPLHF	TGTGCCAGCGCTTCGAGACAGGGCCGAGATTCACCCCTCCACTTT
TRBJ2-1	NA	NA	TRBV7-8	CASSLSSVAFF	TGTGCCAGCAGCTTATCCAGCGTCGCGTTCTTC
TRBJ2-3	NA	NA	TRBV19	CASSTQIPDTQYF	TGTGCAAGTAGTACCCAAATCCCAGATACGCAGTATTTT
TRBJ2-1	NA	NA	TRBV9	CASSVGYNRAYNEQFF	TGTGCCAGCAGCGTAGGGTATAACAGGGCCTACAATGAGCAGTTCTTC
TRBJ1-5	NA	few	TRBV5-5	CASSSSRDQPQHF	TGTGCCAGCAGCTCGTCCAGGGATCAGCCCCAGCATTTT
TRBJ1-1	TRBD1	NA	TRBV19	CASSSYYSGTGGFAEAFF	TGTGCCAGTAGTTCGTACTACTCCGGGACAGGGGGCTTCGCTGAAGCTTTCTTT
TRBJ1-1	NA	NA	TRBV6-5	CASSYERQREAFF	TGTGCCAGCAGTTACGAGAGACAGAGGGAAGCTTTCTTT
TRBJ1-4	NA	NA	TRBV18	CASSEGATNEKLFF	TGTGCCAGCTCAGAAGGGGCAACTAATGAAAAACTGTTTTTT
TRBJ1-1	NA	NA	TRBV14	CASARAGMNTEAFF	TGTGCCAGCGCCAGGGCAGGGATGAACACTGAAGCTTTCTTT
TRBJ2-2	NA	NA	TRBV7-2	CASSSDPGTGELFF	TGTGCCAGCAGCTCGGACCCGGGGACCGGGGAGCTGTTTTTT
TRBJ1-1	TRBD1	NA	TRBV6-5	CASTPRQGRGTEAFF	TGTGCCAGCACCCCCCGACAGGGTAGGGGCACTGAAGCTTTCTTT
TRBJ1-1	NA	NA	TRBV4-1	CASSQAGLNTEAFF	TGCGCCAGCAGCCAGGCCGGGTTGAACACTGAAGCTTTCTTT
TRBJ2-1	TRBD2	NA	TRBV4-2	CASSQRAGERDEQFF	TGTGCCAGCAGCCAACGCGCGGGAGAGCGCGATGAGCAGTTCTTC
TRBJ1-1	NA	few	TRBV14	CASSQAGMNTEAFF	TGTGCCAGCAGCCAAGCAGGCATGAACACTGAAGCTTTCTTT
TRBJ2-7	TRBD1	NA	TRBV11-2	CASSPRTGRFYEQYF	TGTGCCAGCAGCCCGCGGACAGGCCGATTCTACGAGCAGTACTTC
TRBJ1-1	NA	NA	TRBV11-2	CASSLVIPGQILGRSEAFF	TGTGCCAGCAGCTTAGTAATACCTGGGCAGATCCTCGGAAGATCTGAAGCTTTCTTT
TRBJ1-1	TRBD1	NA	TRBV10-2	CASEETGAGTEAFF	TGCGCCAGCGAGGAAACAGGGGCAGGCACTGAAGCTTTCTTT
TRBJ2-3	TRBD2	NA	TRBV10-3	CAISPGTSGTDTQYF	TGTGCCATCAGCCCCGGGACTAGCGGCACAGATACGCAGTATTTT
TRBJ1-1	TRBD1	NA	TRBV6-1	CASSEGQGMNTEAFF	TGTGCCAGCAGTGAAGGACAGGGGATGAACACTGAAGCTTTCTTT
TRBJ1-3	NA	NA	TRBV11-2	CASSFRWGSSGNTIYF	TGTGCCAGCAGCTTTAGATGGGGCTCCTCTGGAAACACCATATATTTT
TRBJ1-6	NA	NA	TRBV5-1	CASSLAAPKGNSPLHF	TGCGCCAGCAGCTTGGCGGCCCCTAAGGGGAATTCACCCCTCCACTTT
TRBJ2-5	NA	NA	TRBV10-3	CAISGLAERKTQYF	TGTGCCATCAGTGGGTTAGCGGAGAGAAAGACCCAGTACTTC
TRBJ1-2	TRBD1	NA	TRBV5-1	CASSLVEDREYGYTF	TGCGCCAGCAGCTTGGTAGAGGACAGGGAATATGGCTACACCTTC
TRBJ2-3	NA	NA	TRBV7-2	CASSLATIPDTQYF	TGTGCCAGCAGCTTAGCAACTATCCCAGATACGCAGTATTTT
TRBJ2-2	TRBD1	NA	TRBV9	CASRAGTANTGELFF	TGTGCCAGCAGGGCCGGGACAGCGAACACCGGGGAGCTGTTTTTT
TRBJ2-1	NA	NA	TRBV7-2	CASSLGQPGQFF	TGTGCCAGCAGCTTAGGACAACCCGGGCAGTTCTTC
TRBJ2-2	TRBD1	once	TRBV9	CASSPRDRGLAGELFF	TGTGCCAGCAGCCCACGGGACAGGGGTCTTGCCGGGGAGCTGTTTTTT
TRBJ1-3	NA	NA	TRBV19	CASSTPLSGNTIYF	TGTGCCAGTAGTACCCCACTCTCTGGAAACACCATATATTTT
TRBJ1-2	TRBD1	NA	TRBV5-8	CASSGWTGADYGYTF	TGTGCCAGCAGCGGATGGACAGGGGCGGACTATGGCTACACCTTC
TRBJ1-5	NA	NA	TRBV19	CAVSVQGFNQPQHF	TGTGCCGTCTCGGTACAGGGTTTCAATCAGCCCCAGCATTTT
TRBJ2-7	NA	NA	TRBV29-1	CSVGAVDPYEQYF	TGCAGCGTTGGCGCTGTCGATCCCTACGAGCAGTACTTC
TRBJ1-2	TRBD1	NA	TRBV5-8	CASSTWTGEVGYTF	TGTGCCAGCAGCACGTGGACAGGGGAAGTTGGCTACACCTTC